This T cell receptor (beta chain) emerged from a study of PD-1 blockade in classical Hodgkin lymphoma. General observations from the study: Newly diagnosed patients reportedly had lower baseline TCR diversity than healthy donors. There remain no defined causes for the repertoire differences, which possibly reflect disease activity or prior therapy.

Every patient relapsed after autologous stem cell transplantation, and brentuximab vedotin exposure varied. Using magnetic negative selection, the CD4+ T cells were separated out of thawed PBMCs. V trimming: 4 bases; J trimming: 0 bases; junction bases outside the gene matches: 5. CDR1 and CDR2 (germline): SGDLS, YYNGEE. CDR3 size: 15 residues. The table came from immunoSEQ multiplex PCR; TCRdb's copy has only in-frame clones and leaves some out. The sample holds around 6,700 clones; 78% are singletons and the top ten take approximately 3.6%. Remarks on this clone: The target antigen is unknown.

The source is a human donor with classical Hodgkin lymphoma. The J gene is TRBJ1-1, the V gene TRBV9; 8 positions agree with TRBD1. The sample here was CD4+ T cells from blood, taken at baseline. The CDR3 DNA reads TGTGCCAGCAGCCCACGGACAGGGTTGAACACTGAAGCTTTCTTT. It is translated as CASSPRTGLNTEAFF. Complete variable domain (other parts from reference TRBV9 and TRBJ1-1): DSGVTQTPKHLITATGQRVTLRCSPRSGDLSVYWYQQSLDQGLQFLIQYYNGEERAKGNILERFSAQQFPDLHSELNLSSLELGDSALYFCASSPRTGLNTEAFFGQGTRLTVV.